The 5 T cell receptor beta chains given below trace back to one sample, sequenced in a study of blood T cell repertoires in COVID-19. Using immunoSEQ multiplex PCR, the repertoire was profiled, and TCRdb retains in-frame clones only, with some absent. The sample lists under 250,000 clones; about 88% were seen once. The sample comprised peripheral blood. The receptor set was obtained from a man between 45 and 60 years old with COVID-19, enrolled during active disease.

This clone was seen a single time. The J gene is TRBJ1-5, the V gene TRBV19, with D unresolved. V was shortened by 4 bases and J by 0 bases, with 16 bases between the two germline ends. Germline V gene data show CDR1 as LNHDA and CDR2 as SQIVND (reference sequence). This CDR3 contains 17 residues. The CDR3, as DNA: TGTGCCAGTAGTAATAGGTGGTCAGACACTAGCAATCAGCCCCAGCATTTT. This codes for CASSNRWSDTSNQPQHF.

The chain employs TRBV5-1 and TRBJ2-7; 7 nucleotides match TRBD2. The CDR3 contains 16 residues. J gave up 0 bases and V 4 bases, and 10 bases lay outside the gene matches. CDR1 SGHRS and CDR2 YFSETQ come from the germline V gene. The CDR3 sequence: CASSTGLAESSYEQYF. The CDR3 DNA reads as TGCGCCAGCAGCACCGGTCTAGCGGAGAGCTCCTACGAGCAGTACTTC.

The chain combines TRBV7-3 with TRBJ1-1; 10 bases agree with TRBD1. Trimming took 5 bases from V and 7 from J; bases not matched to a gene: 10. The germline gives CDR1 SGHTA, CDR2 FQGTGA. The CDR3 has 15 residues. The CDR3 region is CASSQRQGAYDEAFF. The CDR3 DNA follows: TGTGCCAGCAGCCAAAGACAGGGGGCTTATGATGAAGCTTTCTTT. Using reference TRBV7-3 and TRBJ1-1 for the parts outside the CDR3, the full variable domain is GAGVSQTPSNKVTEKGKYVELRCDPISGHTALYWYRQSLGQGPEFLIYFQGTGAADDSGLPNDRFFAVRPEGSVSTLKIQRTERGDSAVYLCASSQRQGAYDEAFFGQGTRLTVV.

The chain joins TRBV9 to TRBJ2-3; the match to TRBD2 covers 10 bases. J was trimmed by 0 bases and V by 0 bases; bases with no gene match: 10. The CDR3 runs 19 residues. The germline gives CDR1 SGDLS, CDR2 YYNGEE. As DNA, the CDR3 is TGTGCCAGCAGCGTAGGTGTAGCGGGGGGCCAACGAAGCACAGATACGCAGTATTTT. This sequence encodes CASSVGVAGGQRSTDTQYF. Looking up the rest from reference TRBV9 and TRBJ2-3 gives the full variable domain: DSGVTQTPKHLITATGQRVTLRCSPRSGDLSVYWYQQSLDQGLQFLIQYYNGEERAKGNILERFSAQQFPDLHSELNLSSLELGDSALYFCASSVGVAGGQRSTDTQYFGPGTRLTVL.

The chain employs TRBV15 and TRBJ1-6, with D unclear. The V and J ends lost 5 bases and 6 bases respectively, with 14 bases between them. The CDR3 spans 15 residues. Per germline, CDR1 LNHNV and CDR2 YYDKDF (reference sequence). CDR3 region: CATSDIVSGNSPLHF. The CDR3 DNA follows: TGTGCCACCAGCGATATCGTTTCGGGTAATTCACCCCTCCACTTT.